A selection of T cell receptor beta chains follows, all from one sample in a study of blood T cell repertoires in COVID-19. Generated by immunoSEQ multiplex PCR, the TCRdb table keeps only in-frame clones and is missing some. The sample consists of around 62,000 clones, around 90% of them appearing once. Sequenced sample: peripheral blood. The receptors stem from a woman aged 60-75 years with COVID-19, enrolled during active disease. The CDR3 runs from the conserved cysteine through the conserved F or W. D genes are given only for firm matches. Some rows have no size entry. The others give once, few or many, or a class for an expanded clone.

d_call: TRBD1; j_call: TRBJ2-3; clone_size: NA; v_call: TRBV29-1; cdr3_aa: CSTGTGPTVDTQYF; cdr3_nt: TGCAGCACTGGGACAGGCCCTACCGTGGATACGCAGTATTTT
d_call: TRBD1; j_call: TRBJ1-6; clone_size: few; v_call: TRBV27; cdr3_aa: CASSPRGQGLNSPLHF; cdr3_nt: TGTGCCAGCAGTCCCCGGGGACAGGGGTTAAATTCACCCCTCCACTTT
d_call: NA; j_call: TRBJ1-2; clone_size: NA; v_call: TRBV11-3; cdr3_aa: CASSSNRDGYTF; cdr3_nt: TGTGCCAGCAGCTCAAACAGGGATGGCTACACCTTC
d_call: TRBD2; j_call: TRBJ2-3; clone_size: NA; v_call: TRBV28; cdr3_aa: CASRGTSGGTDTQYF; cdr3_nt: TGTGCCAGCAGGGGCACTAGCGGGGGCACAGATACGCAGTATTTT
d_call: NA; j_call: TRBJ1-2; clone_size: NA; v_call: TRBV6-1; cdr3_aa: CASSEARVYGYTF; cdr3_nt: TGTGCCAGCAGTGAAGCGAGGGTCTATGGCTACACCTTC
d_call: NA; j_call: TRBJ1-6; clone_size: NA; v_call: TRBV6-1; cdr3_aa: CASSGGNGGPNSPLHF; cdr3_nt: TGTGCCAGCAGTGGAGGGAACGGGGGACCTAATTCACCCCTCCACTTT
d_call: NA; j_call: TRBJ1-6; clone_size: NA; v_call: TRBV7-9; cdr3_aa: CASTRAGVDSPLHF; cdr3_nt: TGTGCCAGCACCCGGGCAGGGGTGGATTCACCCCTCCACTTT
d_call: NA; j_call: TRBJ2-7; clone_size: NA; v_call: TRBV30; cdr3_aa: CAWRGLYEQYF; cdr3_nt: TGTGCCTGGAGAGGACTATACGAGCAGTACTTC
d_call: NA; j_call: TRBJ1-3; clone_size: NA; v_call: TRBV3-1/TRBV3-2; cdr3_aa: CASSQGGPGNTIYF; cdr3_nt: TGTGCCAGCAGCCAAGGGGGGCCCGGAAACACCATATATTTT
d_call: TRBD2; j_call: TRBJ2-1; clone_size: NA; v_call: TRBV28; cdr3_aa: CASSLFAGGPIEQFF; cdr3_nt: TGTGCCAGCAGTTTATTTGCGGGAGGGCCCATTGAGCAGTTCTTC
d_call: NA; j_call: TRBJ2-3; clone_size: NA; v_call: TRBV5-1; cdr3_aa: CASRAQSSTDTQYF; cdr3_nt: TGCGCCAGCAGGGCCCAGTCTAGCACAGATACGCAGTATTTT
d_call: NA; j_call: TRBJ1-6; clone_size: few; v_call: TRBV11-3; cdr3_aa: CASSQNRDSPLHF; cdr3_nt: TGTGCCAGCAGCCAGAACAGGGATTCACCCCTCCACTTT
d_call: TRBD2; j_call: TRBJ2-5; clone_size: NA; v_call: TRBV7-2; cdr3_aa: CASSWGLTETQYF; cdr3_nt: TGTGCCAGCAGCTGGGGACTAACAGAGACCCAGTACTTC
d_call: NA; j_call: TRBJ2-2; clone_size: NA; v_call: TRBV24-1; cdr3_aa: CATEGSGELFF; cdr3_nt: TGTGCCACCGAGGGATCCGGGGAGCTGTTTTTT
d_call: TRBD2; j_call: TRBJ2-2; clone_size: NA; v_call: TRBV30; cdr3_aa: CAWRGWELAGGEELFF; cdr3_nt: TGTGCCTGGAGGGGATGGGAGCTAGCGGGAGGGGAGGAGCTGTTTTTT
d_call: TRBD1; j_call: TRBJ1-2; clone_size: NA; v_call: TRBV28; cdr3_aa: CASSSSGTGLEGYTF; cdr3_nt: TGTGCCAGCAGTTCATCCGGGACAGGGCTCGAAGGCTACACCTTC
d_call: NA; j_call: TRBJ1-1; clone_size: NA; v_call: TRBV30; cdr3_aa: CAWSVSTGNTEAFF; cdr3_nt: TGTGCCTGGAGCGTATCGACTGGGAACACTGAAGCTTTCTTT
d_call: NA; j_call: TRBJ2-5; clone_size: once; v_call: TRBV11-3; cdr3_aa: CASSSASVETQYF; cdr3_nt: TGTGCCAGCAGCTCCGCTAGTGTGGAGACCCAGTACTTC
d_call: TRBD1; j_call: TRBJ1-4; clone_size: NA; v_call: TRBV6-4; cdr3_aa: CASSDSYRGPYEKLFF; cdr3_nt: TGTGCCAGCAGTGACTCCTACAGGGGCCCCTATGAAAAACTGTTTTTT
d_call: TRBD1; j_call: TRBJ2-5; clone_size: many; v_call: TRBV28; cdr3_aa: CASSRGQQQETQYF; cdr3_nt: TGTGCCAGCAGCCGGGGACAGCAGCAAGAGACCCAGTACTTC
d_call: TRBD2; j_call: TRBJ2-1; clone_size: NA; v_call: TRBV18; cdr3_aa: CASSPRLAGDNEQFF; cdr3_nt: TGTGCCAGCTCACCAAGACTAGCGGGTGACAATGAGCAGTTCTTC
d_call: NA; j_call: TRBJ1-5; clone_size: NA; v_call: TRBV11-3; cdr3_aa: CASSEGDQPQHF; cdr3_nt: TGTGCCAGCAGCGAGGGAGATCAGCCCCAGCATTTT
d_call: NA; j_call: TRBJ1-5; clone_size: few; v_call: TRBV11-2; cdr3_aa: CASSFQTNQPQHF; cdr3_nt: TGTGCCAGCAGTTTTCAGACTAATCAGCCCCAGCATTTT
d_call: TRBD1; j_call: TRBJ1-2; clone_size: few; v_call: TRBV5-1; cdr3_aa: CASQAQGAANYGYTF; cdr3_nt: TGCGCCAGTCAAGCTCAGGGGGCCGCTAACTATGGCTACACCTTC
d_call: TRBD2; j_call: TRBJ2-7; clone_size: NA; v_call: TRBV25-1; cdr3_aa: CASRLAGGEQYF; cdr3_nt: TGTGCCAGCAGACTAGCGGGAGGCGAGCAGTACTTC
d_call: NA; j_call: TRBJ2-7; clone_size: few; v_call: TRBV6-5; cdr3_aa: CASTRGGRTYEQYF; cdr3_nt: TGTGCCAGCACTCGAGGTGGCAGAACCTACGAGCAGTACTTC
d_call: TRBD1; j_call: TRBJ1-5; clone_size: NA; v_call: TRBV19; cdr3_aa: CASSTRQGSAGNQPQHF; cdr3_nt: TGTGCCAGTAGTACCAGACAGGGGTCGGCCGGCAATCAGCCCCAGCATTTT
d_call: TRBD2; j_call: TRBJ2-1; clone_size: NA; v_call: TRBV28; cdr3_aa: CASNLAGGPGYNEQFF; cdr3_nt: TGTGCCAGCAACCTAGCGGGAGGCCCAGGGTACAATGAGCAGTTCTTC